The text below deals with one TCR beta chain. Repertoires were generated with immunoSEQ multiplex PCR, while TCRdb's copy carries only in-frame clones and drops some. This table has some 60,000 clones, approximately 90% appearing once. The sample comes from a study of T cell changes during pregnancy in multiple sclerosis. This CDR3 has 11 residues. V lost 3 bases and J lost 3, with 4 bases in between. CDR1 SGHRS and CDR2 YFSETQ come from the germline V gene. The source of this sequence is a female donor in good health, enrolled as a control in a pregnancy study. The specimen was peripheral blood, collected after pregnancy. The rearrangement joins TRBV5-1 to TRBJ2-7; D is uncertain. CDR3 sequence (DNA): TGCGCCAGCAGCTCACACTACGAGCAGTACTTC. It codes for CASSSHYEQYF.